The present TCR beta chain was sequenced within a study of T-cell reconstitution after alpha-beta-depleted transplantation in children. V was pared by 0 bases and J by 6 bases, with 10 bases between. CDR3 length equals 14 residues. The germline V gene has CDR1 SGHRS and CDR2 YFSETQ. This clonotype was seen ten or more times. Molecular barcoding with unique molecular identifiers was used for the TCRbeta library. TCRdb analysed the PCR reads with MiXCR anew, one entry per CDR3 protein. The sample consists of over 85,000 distinct CDR3 sequences, 10% of them appearing once. Sequencing used PBMCs from the stem cell graft donor, obtained from the stem cell graft. V is TRBV5-1 and J is TRBJ2-1; D is unresolved. This receptor was taken from a human donor who donated a stem cell graft to a child with acute lymphoblastic leukemia. The CDR3 loop is CASSLAEPINEQFF. CDR3 nucleotide sequence: TGCGCCAGCAGCTTGGCCGAGCCTATCAATGAGCAGTTCTTC.